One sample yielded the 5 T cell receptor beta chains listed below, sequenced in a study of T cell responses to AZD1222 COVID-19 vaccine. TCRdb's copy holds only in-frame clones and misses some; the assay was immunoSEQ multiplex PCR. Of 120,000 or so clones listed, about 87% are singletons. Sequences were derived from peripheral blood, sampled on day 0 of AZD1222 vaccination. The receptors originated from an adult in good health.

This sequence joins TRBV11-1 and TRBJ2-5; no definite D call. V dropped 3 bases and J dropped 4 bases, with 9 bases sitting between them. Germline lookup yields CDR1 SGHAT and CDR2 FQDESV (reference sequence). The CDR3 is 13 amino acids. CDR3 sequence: CASSLDGVETQYF. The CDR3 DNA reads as TGTGCCAGCAGCTTGGATGGGGTAGAGACCCAGTACTTC.

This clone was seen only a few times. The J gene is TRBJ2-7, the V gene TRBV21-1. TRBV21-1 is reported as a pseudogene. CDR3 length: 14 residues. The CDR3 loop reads CASSRSDPTYEQYF. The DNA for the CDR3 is TGTGCCAGCAGCAGGTCGGACCCTACCTACGAGCAGTACTTC.

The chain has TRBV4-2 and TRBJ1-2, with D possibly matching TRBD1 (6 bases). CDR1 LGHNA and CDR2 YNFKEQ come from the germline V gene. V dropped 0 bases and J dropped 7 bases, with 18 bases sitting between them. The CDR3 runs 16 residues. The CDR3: CASSQDPEGGRAGYTF. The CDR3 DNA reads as TGTGCCAGCAGCCAAGATCCGGAGGGGGGGAGGGCTGGCTACACCTTC.

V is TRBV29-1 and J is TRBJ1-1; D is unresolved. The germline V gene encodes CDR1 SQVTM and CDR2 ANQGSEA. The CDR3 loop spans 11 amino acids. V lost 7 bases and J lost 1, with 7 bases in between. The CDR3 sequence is CSGTENTEAFF. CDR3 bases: TGCAGCGGAACAGAGAACACTGAAGCTTTCTTT.

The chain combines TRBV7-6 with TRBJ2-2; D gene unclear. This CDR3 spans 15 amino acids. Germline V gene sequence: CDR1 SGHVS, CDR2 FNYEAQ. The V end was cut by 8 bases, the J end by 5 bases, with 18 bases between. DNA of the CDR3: TGTGCCAGCCACCCGAATAGCATTTATACCGGGGAGCTGTTTTTT. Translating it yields CASHPNSIYTGELFF.